This TCR beta chain originates from a study of identical twins. Study conclusions and caveats: When twins shared out-of-frame alpha sequences, those sequences had excess low generation probability. Cross-sectional statistical analysis was relied on for the conclusions, without the same donors being followed.

Trimming at V came to 0 bases and at J to 9 bases, leaving 6 bases not matched to a gene. This CDR3 is built from 16 residues. Germline assignment: CDR1 LNHNV and CDR2 YYDKDF (reference sequence). This clonotype has ten or more counts. What it binds is not known. Unique molecular identifiers were present on the cDNA, which also gained a universal primer site by template switching. A single record per CDR3 protein comes from TCRdb applying MiXCR to the 5' RACE reads. The sample includes approximately 140,000 distinct CDR3 sequences, roughly 3.5% of them seen just once. The sequenced material came from memory T cells sorted from blood. The source of this sequence is a man between 18 and 35 years old in good health. This sequence joins TRBV15 and TRBJ2-1; 12 positions agree with TRBD2. The CDR3 loop is CATSRDMTSGSGEQFF. CDR3 in DNA: TGTGCCACCAGCAGAGATATGACTAGCGGGAGCGGTGAGCAGTTCTTC.